These 24 T cell receptor beta chains originate from one sample sequenced in a study of T cells expressing NK-cell markers. TCRdb processed the 5' RACE reads again and assigns one entry to each CDR3 protein, with no DNA. In total, the table holds some 460,000 distinct CDR3 sequences. Sample: blood T cells: a sorted CD56 or NKG2C T cell subset, CD4+ or CD8+ T cells, or bulk PBMC T cells (not recorded which). The source is a woman aged 50 to 65 in good health.

This sequence joins TRBV3-1 and TRBJ1-1. CDR1 LGHDT and CDR2 YNNKEL come from the germline V gene (reference sequence). The CDR3 has 14 residues. This CDR3 reads CASSQDPRSSEAFF. The variable domain in full, with the rest retrieved from reference TRBV3-1 and TRBJ1-1, is DTAVSQTPKYLVTQMGNDKSIKCEQNLGHDTMYWYKQDSKKFLKIMFSYNNKELIINETVPNRFSPKSPDKAHLNLHINSLELGDSAVYFCASSQDPRSSEAFFGQGTRLTVV.

The V call is TRBV3-1, the J call TRBJ1-1. Germline V gives CDR1 LGHDT, CDR2 YNNKEL (reference sequence). CDR3 size: 13 residues. CDR3 residues: CASGGRKNTEAFF.

V and J are TRBV29-1 and TRBJ1-2; lacking DNA, the TRBD1 call made by TCRdb goes unchecked. The CDR3 spans 11 residues. CDR1 and CDR2 from the germline V gene are SQVTM and ANQGSEA. CDR3 sequence reads: CSATRGGGYTF.

This chain uses TRBV30 with TRBJ1-5. CDR1 GTSNPN and CDR2 SVGIG come from the germline V gene (reference sequence). The CDR3 consists of 14 residues. The chain's CDR3 is CAWSVLGGNQPQHF.

The V and J genes are TRBV10-3 and TRBJ1-1; TCRdb indicates TRBD1, and absent DNA this call remains unverified. CDR3 length: 13 amino acids. The germline V gene encodes CDR1 ENHRY and CDR2 SYGVKD. Here the CDR3 reads CAITQGGYTEAFF.

This chain joins TRBV6-5 and TRBJ1-2; TCRdb proposes TRBD1, but this gene call is untestable without DNA. The germline V gene encodes CDR1 MNHEY and CDR2 SVGAGI. CDR3 size: 16 residues. CDR3: CASSYGRTRGYYGYTF.

The V gene is TRBV20-1, the J gene TRBJ2-7; TCRdb calls TRBD2, which cannot be checked without DNA. In germline, CDR1 is DFQATT, CDR2 SNEGSKA (reference sequence). CDR3 length equals 14 residues. The CDR3 is CSARPLADIYEQYF.

The chain is built from TRBV7-8 and TRBJ2-1; there is no DNA to check the TCRdb D call of TRBD2. The CDR3 extends over 14 amino acids. Germline V gives CDR1 SGHVS, CDR2 FQNEAQ. This CDR3 reads CASSFYGNRNEQFF.

The chain has TRBV15 and TRBJ2-4; no DNA is available, so the TRBD1 call from TCRdb remains unchecked. The CDR3 has 16 residues. The germline gives CDR1 LNHNV, CDR2 YYDKDF (reference sequence). This CDR3 reads CATSGNRAGAKNIQYF.

V is TRBV6-5 and J is TRBJ1-2; TCRdb proposes TRBD1, but this gene call is untestable without DNA. The length of the CDR3 is 13 residues. In germline, CDR1 is MNHEY, CDR2 SVGAGI. CDR3 sequence: CASSSDRRRGYTF.

The V gene is TRBV3-1, the J gene TRBJ1-1; TCRdb designates TRBD1, a call that cannot be tested without DNA. The germline CDR1 and CDR2 sequences are LGHDT and YNNKEL (reference sequence). CDR3 size: 13 residues. The CDR3: CASSQDTQGAAFF.

The chain employs TRBV11-2 and TRBJ2-3. The CDR3 extends over 14 amino acids. CDR1 is SGHAT, CDR2 FQNNGV, per germline. The CDR3 sequence: CASSLNPFTDTQYF.

The chain is built from TRBV6-5 and TRBJ2-1; as DNA is missing, the TRBD1 call by TCRdb cannot be tested. This CDR3 region has 13 residues. Germline V gives CDR1 MNHEY, CDR2 SVGAGI. This CDR3 reads CASAPLRFNEQFF.

The chain couples TRBV3-1 to TRBJ2-1; the TRBD2 assignment by TCRdb is unverifiable without DNA. CDR3 length: 14 residues. CDR1 and CDR2 (germline): LGHDT, YNNKEL (reference sequence). Here the CDR3 reads CASSQDMGSGIQFF.

The CDR3 is CASGLVRGYGQGARETQYF. The chain joins TRBV12-5 to TRBJ2-5; without DNA, the TCRdb call of TRBD1 cannot be checked. Germline loops: CDR1 LGHNT, CDR2 FRNRAP. CDR3 length equals 19 residues.

The J gene is TRBJ2-6, the V gene TRBV9; TCRdb's D call, TRBD1, is unchecked because there is no DNA. The germline V gene has CDR1 SGDLS and CDR2 YYNGEE. The CDR3 extends over 19 amino acids. The CDR3 region is CASSASGTGGFTGANVLTF. The full variable domain, in which reference TRBV9 and TRBJ2-6 provide the parts outside the CDR3, is DSGVTQTPKHLITATGQRVTLRCSPRSGDLSVYWYQQSLDQGLQFLIQYYNGEERAKGNILERFSAQQFPDLHSELNLSSLELGDSALYFCASSASGTGGFTGANVLTFGAGSRLTVL.

The chain couples TRBV28 to TRBJ2-7; TCRdb's D call of TRBD2 is untestable without DNA. In germline, CDR1 is MDHEN, CDR2 SYDVKM. The CDR3 has 14 amino acids. CDR3: CASTPASGRYEQYF.

The rearrangement links TRBV20-1 to TRBJ2-1; TCRdb gives TRBD1 as the D gene, but with no DNA this cannot be confirmed. The CDR3 loop spans 14 amino acids. Germline CDR1 DFQATT, CDR2 SNEGSKA (reference sequence). This CDR3 is CSASRARGYDEQFF.

The chain joins TRBV20-1 to TRBJ2-3; TCRdb proposes TRBD2, but this gene call is untestable without DNA. CDR3 length: 14 residues. Germline CDR1 is DFQATT and CDR2 is SNEGSKA (reference sequence). The chain's CDR3 is CSARGLARGDTQYF.

V gene TRBV7-8 combines with J gene TRBJ2-7; TCRdb's D gene call, TRBD1, goes unchecked for lack of DNA. Looked up from germline, CDR1 is SGHVS and CDR2 is FQNEAQ. CDR3 length: 12 amino acids. The chain's CDR3 is CASSVHRGEQYF.

The chain carries TRBV12-3 or TRBV12-4 and TRBJ2-3; TCRdb outputs TRBD2, but without DNA this stays unchecked. This CDR3 is 14 amino acids long. CDR3 loop: CASRKLAPTDTQYF.

This sequence joins TRBV2 and TRBJ2-5; absent DNA, TCRdb's TRBD1 call cannot be checked. The CDR3 runs to 13 residues. CDR1 SNHLY and CDR2 FYNNEI come from the germline V gene. This chain's CDR3 is CASMTGTAETQYF.

CDR3 in amino acids: CASSSRTGGGKLFF. The gene calls are TRBV11-3 and TRBJ1-4; TCRdb designates TRBD1, a call that cannot be tested without DNA. Germline values: CDR1 SGHNT, CDR2 YENEEA. This CDR3 is 14 amino acids long.

The genes are TRBV27 and TRBJ2-5; TCRdb's D gene call, TRBD1, goes unchecked for lack of DNA. This CDR3 region has 14 residues. Germline V gives CDR1 MNHEY, CDR2 SMNVEV (reference sequence). The chain's CDR3 is CASSLSGAEETQYF.